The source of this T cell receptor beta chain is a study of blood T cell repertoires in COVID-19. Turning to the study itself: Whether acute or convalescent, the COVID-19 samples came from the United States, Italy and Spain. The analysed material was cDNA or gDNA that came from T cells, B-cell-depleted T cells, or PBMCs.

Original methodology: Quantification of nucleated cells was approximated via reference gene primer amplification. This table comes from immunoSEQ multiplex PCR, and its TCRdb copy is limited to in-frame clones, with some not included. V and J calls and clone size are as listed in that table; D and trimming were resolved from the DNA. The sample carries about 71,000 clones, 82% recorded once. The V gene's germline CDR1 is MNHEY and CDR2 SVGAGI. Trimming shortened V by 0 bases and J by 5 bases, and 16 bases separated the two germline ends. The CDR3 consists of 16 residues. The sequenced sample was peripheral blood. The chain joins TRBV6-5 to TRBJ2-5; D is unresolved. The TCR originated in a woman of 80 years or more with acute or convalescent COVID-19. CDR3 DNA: TGTGCCAGCAGTTACTCGATGTATGACACCTCGGAGACCCAGTACTTC. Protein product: CASSYSMYDTSETQYF.